The 11 T cell receptor beta chains listed next were all sequenced from one sample in a study of blood T cell repertoires in COVID-19. TCRdb's table, derived via immunoSEQ multiplex PCR, lists solely in-frame clones and lacks some. The sample comprises around 77,000 clones, approximately 80% of which are singletons, and around 6.9% rests with the top ten. The specimen was peripheral blood. The receptor source for this set is a man aged 30 to 39 with COVID-19, enrolled during active disease.

This clone has just a few counts. This chain uses TRBV5-4 with TRBJ2-7; 13 nucleotides align to TRBD2. V was clipped by 4 bases and J by 1 base; unmatched bases: 5. Germline CDR1 reads SGHNT; CDR2 reads YYREEE (reference sequence). The CDR3 length is 16 residues. The CDR3 sequence: CASSPGLAGVSYEQYF. The CDR3 DNA follows: TGTGCCAGCAGCCCCGGACTAGCGGGAGTTTCCTACGAGCAGTACTTC.

For the CDR3, the DNA is TGTGCCAGCAGCGCAGGGGCCGTTAATGAAAAACTGTTTTTT. Its translation: CASSAGAVNEKLFF. The chain employs TRBV5-4 and TRBJ1-4, with D perhaps TRBD1 (6 bases). Per the germline V gene, CDR1 is SGHNT and CDR2 is YYREEE (reference sequence). V was trimmed by 4 bases and J by 4 bases, leaving 11 bases between them. The CDR3 runs to 14 residues.

This chain links TRBV3-1 (or the pseudogene TRBV3-2) with TRBJ1-2; D perhaps matches TRBD1 (5 bases). This CDR3 spans 13 amino acids. Germline V gives CDR1 LGHDT, CDR2 YNNKEL (reference sequence). The germline V and J ends were trimmed by 4 bases and 4 bases, with 10 bases remaining between them. CDR3 amino acids: CASSPSGGYGYTF. Here the CDR3 DNA reads TGTGCCAGCAGCCCCTCGGGGGGCTATGGCTACACCTTC.

CDR3 residues: CASSLTRLAGGPGSTQYF. In nucleotides, the CDR3 is TGTGCCAGCAGCTTAACGAGACTAGCGGGCGGACCAGGAAGTACCCAGTACTTC. The chain has TRBV7-2 and TRBJ2-5, with 10 bases lining up with TRBD2. CDR3 length: 18 amino acids. The trim removed 2 bases at V and 8 bases at J, leaving 17 bases unmatched. Germline loops: CDR1 SGHTA, CDR2 FQGNSA.

This clone has just a few counts. The rearrangement uses TRBV27 and TRBJ1-6, with D perhaps matching TRBD1 (5 bases). CDR3 length equals 15 residues. Germline values: CDR1 MNHEY, CDR2 SMNVEV (reference sequence). Trimming pared 10 bases from V and 6 bases from J, leaving 19 bases between. CDR3 in DNA: TGTGCCACCACAGTCCCAGATGACAGTAATTCACCCCTCCACTTT. Protein sequence: CATTVPDDSNSPLHF.

CDR3 nucleotide sequence: TGTGCCAGCGGGGGACTAGCGGGAGGGAACTACAATGAGCAGTTCTTC. As protein: CASGGLAGGNYNEQFF. The chain carries TRBV7-2 and TRBJ2-1, with TRBD2 matching 16 bases. This CDR3 contains 16 residues. With 8 bases clipped from V and 3 bases from J, the junction kept 4 bases outside the gene matches. Germline V gene sequence: CDR1 SGHTA, CDR2 FQGNSA.

The chain recombines TRBV3-1 (or the pseudogene TRBV3-2) with TRBJ2-1, with 10 bases aligning to TRBD2. Per the germline V gene, CDR1 is LGHDT and CDR2 is YNNKEL (reference sequence). This CDR3 spans 16 amino acids. Trimming took 0 bases from V and 4 from J; bases not matched to a gene: 3. The CDR3: CASSQESGRDYNEQFF. The CDR3 region has the DNA TGTGCCAGCAGCCAAGAAAGCGGGAGGGATTACAATGAGCAGTTCTTC.

The chain joins TRBV28 to TRBJ1-1, with 10 bases lining up with TRBD1. The CDR3 totals 14 residues. Germline loops: CDR1 MDHEN, CDR2 SYDVKM. J lost 7 bases, V lost 3 bases, and 5 bases had no gene match. The CDR3 is CASSLGQGSGEAFF. The CDR3 DNA reads TGTGCCAGCAGTTTGGGACAGGGGTCAGGTGAAGCTTTCTTT.

The DNA for the CDR3 is TGTGCCAGCAGCTTAGATCCGAGTGAAGCTTTCTTT. Translated, it gives CASSLDPSEAFF. The V call is TRBV7-8, the J call TRBJ1-1; no reliable D call. CDR1 and CDR2 (germline): SGHVS, FQNEAQ. The CDR3 runs to 12 residues. V lost 1 base to trimming and J lost 7 bases, with 7 bases between them. The variable domain in full, with the rest retrieved from reference TRBV7-8 and TRBJ1-1, is GAGVSQSPRYKVAKRGQDVALRCDPISGHVSLFWYQQALGQGPEFLTYFQNEAQLDKSGLPSDRFFAERPEGSVSTLKIQRTQQEDSAVYLCASSLDPSEAFFGQGTRLTVV.

The J gene is TRBJ2-1, the V gene TRBV18; TRBD2 agrees at 14 bases. The germline gives CDR1 KGHSH, CDR2 LQKENI. This CDR3 is built from 20 residues. J gave up 1 base and V 6 bases, and 14 bases lay outside the gene matches. Here the CDR3 DNA reads TGTGCCAGCTCCCAGGGTACCGGGACTAGCGGGAGTTCGTCCTACAATGAGCAGTTCTTC. Encoded protein: CASSQGTGTSGSSSYNEQFF.

This chain uses TRBV12-3 or TRBV12-4 with TRBJ2-5; 7 bases map to TRBD1. The J segment lost 5 bases and the V segment lost 9 bases, leaving 9 bases of the junction unmatched. The CDR3 is 13 amino acids. The CDR3 loop reads CASNRDRRETQYF. In DNA, the CDR3 is TGTGCCAGTAACCGGGACAGAAGGGAGACCCAGTACTTC.